This T cell receptor (beta chain) comes out of a study of human T cells and chemical hapten exposure (dated by TCRdb to the early 2020s). A note on the overall study: For sensitization, 2% DPC in acetone was applied to a 2 cm by 2 cm area of upper inner arm skin. Weekly therapeutic DPC doses were additionally applied to the scalp of patients throughout the roughly 23-week study period. Patient blood was sampled pre-sensitization (week 0) and at 2, 6 and about 24 weeks after DPC sensitization. Roughly 30 alopecia patients provided blood for TCR sequencing at one to four time points (pre-sensitization, 2, 6 and 24 weeks). Patch tests used Finn chambers with 0.01% DPC on the upper back, scored after 6 days by International Contact Dermatitis Research Group standards. Libraries were pooled for sequencing, and variation in per-sample TCR yields was attributed mainly to small differences in library volumes within the pool. In alopecia patients, the study followed how the peripheral blood TCR repertoire changed in vivo over primary and secondary sensitization to diphenylcyclopropenone (DPC), a hapten. The mostly female patient cohort included alopecia areata with under or over 50% scalp involvement, alopecia totalis and alopecia universalis. What the research found in general, with its limitations: Because every patient had alopecia, a presumed autoimmune disease, the patients' immune response might differ from that of healthy individuals. Expanded TCRs formed significantly more large CDR3 similarity clusters than pre-sensitization or healthy control sets, consistent with antigen-driven responses. The number of TCRs above 1 in 1000 frequency did not change with DPC sensitization; there was no evidence of global repertoire structure alterations. After repeated subsampling, the strength of the expansion versus patch-test correlation and the threshold at which it became significant changed. The number of PT1 expanded TCRs positively correlated with patch test score, significant at thresholds 8, 16 and 32 but not 4.

The germline V gene (reference sequence) provides CDR1 WNHNN and CDR2 SYGVQD. Spanning cysteine to phenylalanine, the CDR3 consists of 14 amino acids. Only CDR3 DNA is held: 42 bases, read in frame from base 1. The germline V end is reduced by 11 bases and the J end by 4 bases; junction bases left unmatched: 10. The intended sense of this specimen's time point label: patch test 3, about 24 weeks after DPC sensitization. The label giving this sample's treatment or condition can be read as: therapeutic diphenylcyclopropenone sensitization with weekly scalp DPC. At each patch-test visit, blood was drawn before the patch test was applied. Eligible patients were aged 18 to 70, diagnosed with alopecia, deemed suitable for DPC therapy, and excluded if pregnant. Total RNA was extracted from unfractionated whole blood collected in Tempus Blood RNA tubes. Concerning this clonotype: Its recognized antigen is unknown. This may stem from a read error, because a much larger clone lies one nucleotide away.

Libraries were made using RACE. Sequencing took place on a NextSeq 500. Library preparation attached unique molecular identifiers to individual cDNA molecules for quantitative, reproducible TCR counting. From each blood RNA sample, both TCR alpha and TCR beta chains were sequenced. The authors processed their data as follows. Samples had a median of approximately 93,000 TCRs, with a range from roughly 20,000 to 690,600. The Decombinator software suite was used to annotate V, J and CDR3 in the TCR reads. Every sample was subsampled to the same number of TCRs (28,000) for the PS versus PT1 abundance plots. Expanded TCRs were defined as absent before sensitization and observed at least eight times at the 2-week time point. TCRdb cleaned the public reads at Q25 with fastp, built clones with MiXCR and kept in-frame beta chains. Records with the same CDR3 protein are collapsed into one entry carrying the most frequent genes and DNA. TCRdb, rather than the study authors, made the V and J calls. Here the sample has approximately 71,000 distinct CDR3 sequences; more than 9.5% occur a single time. The ten largest account for roughly 1.5% of the sample.

The input for sequencing was whole blood, taken in connection with sensitization to the hapten diphenylcyclopropenone (DPC). The chain uses TRBV10-1 and TRBJ2-5, with 10 bases aligning to TRBD2. This sequence was found in a woman in her forties or fifties with alopecia areata. Some clones in this sample may be carry-over from other donors' samples. The DNA sequence reads TGCGCCGGTGGACCTCGGACTAGCGGAGAGACCCAGTACTTC. This gives the protein CAGGPRTSGETQYF.